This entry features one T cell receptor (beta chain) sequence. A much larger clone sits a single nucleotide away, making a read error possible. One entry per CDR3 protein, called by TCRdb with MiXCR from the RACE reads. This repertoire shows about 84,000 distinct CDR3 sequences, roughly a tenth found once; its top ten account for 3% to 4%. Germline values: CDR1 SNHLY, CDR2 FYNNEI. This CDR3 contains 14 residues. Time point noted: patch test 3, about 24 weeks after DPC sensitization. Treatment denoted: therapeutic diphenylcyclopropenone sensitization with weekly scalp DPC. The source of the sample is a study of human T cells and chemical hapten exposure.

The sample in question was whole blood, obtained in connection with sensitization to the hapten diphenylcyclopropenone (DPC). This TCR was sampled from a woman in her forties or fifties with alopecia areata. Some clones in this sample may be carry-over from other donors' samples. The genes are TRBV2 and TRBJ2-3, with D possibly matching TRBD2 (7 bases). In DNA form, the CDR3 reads TGTGCCAGCATCGGCGGGGGCCTCACAGAAACGCAGTATTTT. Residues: CASIGGGLTETQYF.